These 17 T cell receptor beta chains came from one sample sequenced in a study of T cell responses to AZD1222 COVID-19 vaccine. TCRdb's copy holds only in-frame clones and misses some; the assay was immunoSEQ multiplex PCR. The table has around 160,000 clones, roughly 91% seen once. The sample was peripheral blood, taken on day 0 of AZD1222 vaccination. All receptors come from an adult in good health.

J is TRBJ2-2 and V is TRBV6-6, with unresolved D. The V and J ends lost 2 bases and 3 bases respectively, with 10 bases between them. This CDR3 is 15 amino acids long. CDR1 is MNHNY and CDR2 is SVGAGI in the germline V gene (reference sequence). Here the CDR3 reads CASSYTALHTGELFF. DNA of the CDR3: TGTGCCAGCAGTTACACGGCTCTCCACACCGGGGAGCTGTTTTTT.

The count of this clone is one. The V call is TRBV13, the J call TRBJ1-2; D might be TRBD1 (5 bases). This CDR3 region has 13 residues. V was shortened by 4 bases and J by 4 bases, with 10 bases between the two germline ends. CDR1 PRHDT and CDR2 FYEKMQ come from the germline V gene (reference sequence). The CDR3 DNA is TGTGCCAGCAGCTCACAAGGGGTCTATGGCTACACCTTC. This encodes CASSSQGVYGYTF.

CDR3: CASSPNRPNTGELFF. The CDR3 nucleotides read TGTGCCAGCTCACCAAACAGACCGAACACCGGGGAGCTGTTTTTT. The chain couples TRBV18 to TRBJ2-2; D call uncertain. The CDR3 contains 15 residues. Trimming left V 2 bases short and J 0 bases short, with 7 bases between. Germline V CDR1 and CDR2: KGHSH, LQKENI.

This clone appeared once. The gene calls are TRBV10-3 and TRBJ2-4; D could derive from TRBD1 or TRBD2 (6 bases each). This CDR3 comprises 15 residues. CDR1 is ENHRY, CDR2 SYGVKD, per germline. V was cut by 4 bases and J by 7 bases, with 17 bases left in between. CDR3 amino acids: CAISANPGAWNIQYF. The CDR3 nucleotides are TGTGCCATCAGTGCGAACCCGGGGGCCTGGAACATTCAGTACTTC.

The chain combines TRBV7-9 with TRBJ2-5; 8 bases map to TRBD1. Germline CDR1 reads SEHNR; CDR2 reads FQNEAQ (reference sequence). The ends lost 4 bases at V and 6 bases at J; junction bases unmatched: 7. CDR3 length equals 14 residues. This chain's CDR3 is CASSSGQGWQTQYF. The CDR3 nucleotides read TGTGCCAGCAGCTCCGGACAGGGTTGGCAGACCCAGTACTTC. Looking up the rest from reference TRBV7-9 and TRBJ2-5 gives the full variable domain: DTGVSQNPRHKITKRGQNVTFRCDPISEHNRLYWYRQTLGQGPEFLTYFQNEAQLEKSRLLSDRFSAERPKGSFSTLEIQRTEQGDSAMYLCASSSGQGWQTQYFGPGTRLLVL.

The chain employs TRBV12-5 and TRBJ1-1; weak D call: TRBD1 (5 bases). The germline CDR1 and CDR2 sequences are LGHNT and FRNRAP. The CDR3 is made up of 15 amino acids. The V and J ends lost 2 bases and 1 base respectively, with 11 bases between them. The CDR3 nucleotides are TGTGCTAGTGGTTTGTCTGGCCAGGGGAACACTGAAGCTTTCTTT. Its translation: CASGLSGQGNTEAFF.

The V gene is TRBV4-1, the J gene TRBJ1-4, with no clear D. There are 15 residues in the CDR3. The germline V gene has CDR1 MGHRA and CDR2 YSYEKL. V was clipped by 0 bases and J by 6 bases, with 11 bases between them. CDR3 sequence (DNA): TGCGCCAGCAGCCAAGAACACAGTCGGTATGAAAAACTGTTTTTT. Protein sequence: CASSQEHSRYEKLFF.

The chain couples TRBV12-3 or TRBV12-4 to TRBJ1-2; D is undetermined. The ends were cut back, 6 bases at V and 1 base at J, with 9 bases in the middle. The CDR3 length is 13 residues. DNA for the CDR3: TGTGCCAGCAGCCCGACAAATAACTATGGCTACACCTTC. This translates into CASSPTNNYGYTF.

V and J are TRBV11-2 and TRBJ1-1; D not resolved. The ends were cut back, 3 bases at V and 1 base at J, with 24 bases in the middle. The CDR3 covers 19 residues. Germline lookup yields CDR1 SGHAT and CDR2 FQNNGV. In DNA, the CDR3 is TGTGCCAGCAGCTTGAGTAGATTAGGCACCCTCACGCAGAACACTGAAGCTTTCTTT. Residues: CASSLSRLGTLTQNTEAFF.

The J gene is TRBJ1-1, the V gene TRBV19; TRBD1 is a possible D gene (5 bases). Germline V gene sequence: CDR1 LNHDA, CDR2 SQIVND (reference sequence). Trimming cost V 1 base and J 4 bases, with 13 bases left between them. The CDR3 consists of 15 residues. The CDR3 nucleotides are TGTGCCAGTAGTATAGGTGACAGCCTAAGCACTGAAGCTTTCTTT. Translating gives CASSIGDSLSTEAFF. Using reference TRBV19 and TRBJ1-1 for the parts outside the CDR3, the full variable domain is DGGITQSPKYLFRKEGQNVTLSCEQNLNHDAMYWYRQDPGQGLRLIYYSQIVNDFQKGDIAEGYSVSREKKESFPLTVTSAQKNPTAFYLCASSIGDSLSTEAFFGQGTRLTVV.

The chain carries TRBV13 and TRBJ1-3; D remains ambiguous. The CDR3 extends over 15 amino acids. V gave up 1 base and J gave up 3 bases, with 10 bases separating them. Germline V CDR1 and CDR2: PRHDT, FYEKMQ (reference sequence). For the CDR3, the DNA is TGTGCCAGCAGCTTAGTGGTCGGTGTTGGAAACACCATATATTTT. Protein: CASSLVVGVGNTIYF.

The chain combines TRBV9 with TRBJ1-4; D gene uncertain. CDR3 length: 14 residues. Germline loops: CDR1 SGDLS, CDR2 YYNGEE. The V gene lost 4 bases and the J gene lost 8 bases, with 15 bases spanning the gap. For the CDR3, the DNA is TGTGCCAGCAGCCCAGGAACGTCGGGGGAAAAACTGTTTTTT. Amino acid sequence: CASSPGTSGEKLFF. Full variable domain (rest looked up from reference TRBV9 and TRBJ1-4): DSGVTQTPKHLITATGQRVTLRCSPRSGDLSVYWYQQSLDQGLQFLIQYYNGEERAKGNILERFSAQQFPDLHSELNLSSLELGDSALYFCASSPGTSGEKLFFGSGTQLSVL.

The CDR3 protein is CASSYSRTGEGYEQYF. For the CDR3, the DNA is TGTGCCAGCAGTTACTCGAGGACAGGGGAGGGCTACGAGCAGTACTTC. The chain employs TRBV6-6 and TRBJ2-7; 9 nucleotides agree with TRBD1. Germline V gene sequence: CDR1 MNHNY, CDR2 SVGAGI (reference sequence). Trimming took 0 bases from V and 3 from J; bases not matched to a gene: 6. This CDR3 contains 16 residues.

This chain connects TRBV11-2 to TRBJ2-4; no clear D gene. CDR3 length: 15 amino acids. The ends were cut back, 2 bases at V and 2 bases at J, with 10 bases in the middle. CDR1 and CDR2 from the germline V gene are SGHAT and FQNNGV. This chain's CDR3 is CASSLSSSPKNIQYF. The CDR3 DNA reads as TGTGCCAGCAGCTTATCATCGTCCCCCAAAAACATTCAGTACTTC.

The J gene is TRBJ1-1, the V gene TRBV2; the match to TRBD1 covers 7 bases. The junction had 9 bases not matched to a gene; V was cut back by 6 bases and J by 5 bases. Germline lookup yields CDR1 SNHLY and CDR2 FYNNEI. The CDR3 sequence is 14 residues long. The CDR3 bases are TGTGCCAGCAGGGGGACAGAGCTGACAACTGAAGCTTTCTTT. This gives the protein CASRGTELTTEAFF.

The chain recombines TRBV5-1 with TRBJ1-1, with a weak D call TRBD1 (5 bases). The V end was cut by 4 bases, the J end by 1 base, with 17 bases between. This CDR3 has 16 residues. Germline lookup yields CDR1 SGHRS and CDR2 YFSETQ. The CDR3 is CASSTGTPSGNTEAFF. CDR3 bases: TGCGCCAGCAGCACCGGGACCCCCTCCGGGAACACTGAAGCTTTCTTT.

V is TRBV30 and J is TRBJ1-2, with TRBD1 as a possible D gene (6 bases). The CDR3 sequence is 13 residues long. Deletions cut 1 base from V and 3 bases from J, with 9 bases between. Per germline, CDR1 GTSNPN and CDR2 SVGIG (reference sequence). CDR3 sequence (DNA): TGTGCCTGGAGTGGGGACACCTACTATGGCTACACCTTC. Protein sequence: CAWSGDTYYGYTF.